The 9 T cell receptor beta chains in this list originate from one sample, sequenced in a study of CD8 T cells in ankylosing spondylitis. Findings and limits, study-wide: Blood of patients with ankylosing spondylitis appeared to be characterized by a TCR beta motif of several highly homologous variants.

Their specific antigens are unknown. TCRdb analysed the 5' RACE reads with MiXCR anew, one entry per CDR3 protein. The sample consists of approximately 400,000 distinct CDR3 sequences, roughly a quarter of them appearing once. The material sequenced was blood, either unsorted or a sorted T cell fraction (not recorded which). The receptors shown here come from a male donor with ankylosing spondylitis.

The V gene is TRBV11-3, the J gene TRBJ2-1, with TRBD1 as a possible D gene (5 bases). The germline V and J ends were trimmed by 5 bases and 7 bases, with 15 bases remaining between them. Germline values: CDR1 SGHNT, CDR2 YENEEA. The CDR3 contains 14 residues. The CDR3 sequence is CASSTWAGLNEQFF. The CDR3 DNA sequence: TGTGCCAGCAGCACCTGGGCAGGGTTGAATGAGCAGTTCTTC.

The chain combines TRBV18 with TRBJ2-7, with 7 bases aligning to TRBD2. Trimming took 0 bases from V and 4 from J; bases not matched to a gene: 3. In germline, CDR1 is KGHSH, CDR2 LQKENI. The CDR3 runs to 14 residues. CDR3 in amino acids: CASSPPGGPYEQYF. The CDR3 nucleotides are TGTGCCAGCTCACCACCGGGAGGGCCATACGAGCAGTACTTC.

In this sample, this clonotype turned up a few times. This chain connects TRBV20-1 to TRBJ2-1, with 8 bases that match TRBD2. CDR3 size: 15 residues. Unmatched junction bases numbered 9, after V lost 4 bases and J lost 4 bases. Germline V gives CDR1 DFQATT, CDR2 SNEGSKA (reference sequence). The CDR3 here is CSATFSSGPYNEQFF. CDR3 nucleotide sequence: TGCAGTGCTACCTTTTCTAGCGGGCCTTACAATGAGCAGTTCTTC.

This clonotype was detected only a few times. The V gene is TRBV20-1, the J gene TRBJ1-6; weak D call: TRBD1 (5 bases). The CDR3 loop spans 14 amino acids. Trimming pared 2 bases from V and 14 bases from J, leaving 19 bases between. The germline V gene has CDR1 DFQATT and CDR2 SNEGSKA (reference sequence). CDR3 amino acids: CSARPGDPDFALHF. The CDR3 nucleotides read TGCAGTGCTAGACCCGGGGACCCCGATTTCGCCCTCCACTTT.

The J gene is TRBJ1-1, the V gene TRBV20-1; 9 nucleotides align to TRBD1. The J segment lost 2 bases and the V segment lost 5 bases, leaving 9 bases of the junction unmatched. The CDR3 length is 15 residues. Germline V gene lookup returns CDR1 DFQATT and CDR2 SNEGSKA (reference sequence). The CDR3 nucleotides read TGCAGTGCTCTCCCTCCGGGACAGGGTAACACTGAAGCTTTCTTT. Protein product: CSALPPGQGNTEAFF.

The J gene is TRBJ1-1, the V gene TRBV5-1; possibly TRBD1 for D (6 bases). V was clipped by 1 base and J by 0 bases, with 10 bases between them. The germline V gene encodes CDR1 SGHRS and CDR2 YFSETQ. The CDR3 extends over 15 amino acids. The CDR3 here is CASSLQGHMNTEAFF. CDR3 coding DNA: TGCGCCAGCAGCTTGCAGGGACACATGAACACTGAAGCTTTCTTT.

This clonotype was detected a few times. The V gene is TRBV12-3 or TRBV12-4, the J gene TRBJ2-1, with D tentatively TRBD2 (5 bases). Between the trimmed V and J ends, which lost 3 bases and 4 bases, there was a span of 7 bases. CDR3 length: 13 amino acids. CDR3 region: CASSFGKYNEQFF. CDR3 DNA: TGTGCCAGCAGTTTCGGGAAGTACAATGAGCAGTTCTTC.

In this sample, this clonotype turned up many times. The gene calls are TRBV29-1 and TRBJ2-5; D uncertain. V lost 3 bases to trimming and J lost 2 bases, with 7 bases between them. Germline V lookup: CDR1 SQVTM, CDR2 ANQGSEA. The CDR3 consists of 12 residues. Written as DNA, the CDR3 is TGCAGCGTTGATGGCCAGCAAGAGACCCAGTACTTC. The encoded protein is CSVDGQQETQYF.

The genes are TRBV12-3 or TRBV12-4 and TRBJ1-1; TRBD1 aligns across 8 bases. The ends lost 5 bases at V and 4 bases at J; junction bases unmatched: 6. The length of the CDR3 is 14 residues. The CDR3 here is CASSQRQGITEAFF. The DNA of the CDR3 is TGTGCCAGCAGTCAGAGACAGGGGATCACTGAAGCTTTCTTT.